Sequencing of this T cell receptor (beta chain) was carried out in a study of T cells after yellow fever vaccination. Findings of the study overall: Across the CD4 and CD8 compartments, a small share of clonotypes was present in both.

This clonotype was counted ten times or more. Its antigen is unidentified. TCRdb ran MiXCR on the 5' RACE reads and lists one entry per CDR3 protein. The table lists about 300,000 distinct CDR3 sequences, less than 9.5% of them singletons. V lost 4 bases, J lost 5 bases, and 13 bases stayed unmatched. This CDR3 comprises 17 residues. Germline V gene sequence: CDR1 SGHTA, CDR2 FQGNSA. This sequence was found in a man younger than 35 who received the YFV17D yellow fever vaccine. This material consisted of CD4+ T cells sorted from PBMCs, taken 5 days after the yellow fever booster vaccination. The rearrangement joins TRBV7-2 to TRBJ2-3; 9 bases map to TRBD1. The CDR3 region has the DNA TGTGCCAGCAGCTCCGGTTGGGGACAGGGTACTGGAGATACGCAGTATTTT. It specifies CASSSGWGQGTGDTQYF.